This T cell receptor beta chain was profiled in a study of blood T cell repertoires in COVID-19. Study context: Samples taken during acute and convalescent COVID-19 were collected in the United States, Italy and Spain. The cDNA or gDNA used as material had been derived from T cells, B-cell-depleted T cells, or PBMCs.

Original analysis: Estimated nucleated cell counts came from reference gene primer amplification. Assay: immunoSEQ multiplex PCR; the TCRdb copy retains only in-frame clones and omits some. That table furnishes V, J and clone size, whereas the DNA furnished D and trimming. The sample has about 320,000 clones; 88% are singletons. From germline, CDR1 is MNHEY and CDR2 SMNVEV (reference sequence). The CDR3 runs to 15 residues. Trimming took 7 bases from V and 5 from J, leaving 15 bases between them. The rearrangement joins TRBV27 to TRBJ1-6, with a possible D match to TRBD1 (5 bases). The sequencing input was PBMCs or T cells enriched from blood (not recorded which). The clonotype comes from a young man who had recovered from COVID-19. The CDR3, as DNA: TGTGCCAGCACATCAGGGCGCAGGAATAATTCACCCCTCCACTTT. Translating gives CASTSGRRNNSPLHF.